A selection of T cell receptor beta chains follows, all from one sample in a study of T cells in Graves' hyperthyroidism and ophthalmopathy. One entry per CDR3 protein results from TCRdb running MiXCR on the multiplex PCR reads. The table has a few hundred thousand distinct CDR3 sequences, about a fifth seen once. Sequencing was done on a sample of blood. The receptors shown here come from a woman under 30 with Graves' hyperthyroidism. Both conserved end residues are part of each CDR3. A D gene is named only where the DNA matches it firmly. Clone size appears in some rows only: once, few, many, or a class for an expanded clone.

j_call	v_call	clone_size	cdr3_length	d_call	cdr3_aa	cdr3_nt
TRBJ1-2	TRBV28	many	15	-	CASSLSGAGAFGYTF	TGTGCCAGCAGTTTATCCGGTGCGGGGGCATTTGGCTACACCTTC
TRBJ2-7	TRBV5-1	once	14	-	CASSLDARTYEQYF	TGCGCCAGCAGCCTGGATGCTAGAACCTACGAGCAGTACTTC
TRBJ2-2	TRBV3-1	-	15	-	CASSLEGGHTGELFF	TGTGCCAGCAGCCTAGAGGGTGGGCACACCGGGGAGCTGTTTTTT
TRBJ2-4	TRBV9	-	15	-	CASSVGNLAKNIQYF	TGTGCCAGCAGCGTAGGGAATCTAGCCAAAAACATTCAGTACTTC
TRBJ1-5	TRBV2	many	16	TRBD1	CASSGDREGGYQPQHF	TGTGCCAGCAGTGGCGACAGGGAAGGGGGTTATCAGCCCCAGCATTTT
TRBJ1-6	TRBV11-2	-	14	-	CASSWGDHDSPLHF	TGTGCCAGCAGCTGGGGGGATCATGATTCACCCCTCCACTTT
TRBJ1-1	TRBV6-1	many	15	-	CASSVGRVRDTEAFF	TGTGCCAGCAGTGTAGGGCGGGTAAGGGACACTGAAGCTTTCTTT
TRBJ2-7	TRBV10-3	many	12	-	CAISDEGYEQYF	TGTGCCATCAGTGACGAAGGGTACGAGCAGTACTTC
TRBJ1-6	TRBV20-1	many	14	TRBD1	CSASTGTVNSPLHF	TGCAGTGCTTCGACCGGGACAGTTAATTCACCCCTCCACTTT
TRBJ1-2	TRBV28	many	17	TRBD1	CASSSSYWTGWDYGYTF	TGTGCCAGCAGTTCATCATATTGGACAGGGTGGGACTATGGCTACACCTTC
TRBJ1-5	TRBV4-1	-	18	-	CASSQGLVRGGSNQPQHF	TGCGCCAGCAGCCAAGGTCTCGTAAGGGGCGGGAGCAATCAGCCCCAGCATTTT
TRBJ2-5	TRBV30	many	14	TRBD1	CAWSIAGGSETQYF	TGTGCCTGGAGTATCGCAGGGGGCAGCGAGACCCAGTACTTC
TRBJ2-2	TRBV12-3/TRBV12-4	many	14	-	CASSLTQGTGELFF	TGTGCCAGCAGTCTTACCCAGGGTACCGGGGAGCTGTTTTTT
TRBJ1-2	TRBV25-1	many	14	-	CASSPWTANYGYTF	TGTGCCAGCAGTCCATGGACAGCAAACTATGGCTACACCTTC
TRBJ2-5	TRBV20-1	-	14	TRBD2	CSADQLAGEETQYF	TGCAGTGCAGACCAACTAGCGGGGGAAGAGACCCAGTACTTC
TRBJ1-5	TRBV20-1	many	13	-	CSALDPGNQPQHF	TGCAGTGCTTTGGACCCTGGGAATCAGCCCCAGCATTTT
TRBJ1-1	TRBV12-3/TRBV12-4	many	14	-	CASTPGGGAIEAFF	TGTGCCAGCACCCCCGGAGGGGGGGCGATTGAAGCTTTCTTT
TRBJ1-1	TRBV7-2	many	15	TRBD1	CASSIPQGAGTEAFF	TGTGCCAGCAGCATACCTCAGGGGGCGGGCACTGAAGCTTTCTTT
TRBJ2-7	TRBV6-1	-	14	TRBD2	CASSRSGLAGEQYF	TGTGCCAGCAGCCGTAGCGGACTAGCGGGCGAGCAGTACTTC
TRBJ2-7	TRBV12-3/TRBV12-4	many	16	TRBD1	CASSAGTALTPYEQYF	TGTGCCAGCAGTGCCGGGACAGCCCTAACTCCCTACGAGCAGTACTTC
TRBJ2-2	TRBV28	-	16	TRBD2	CASSASWTSGSRELFF	TGTGCCAGCAGTGCCTCTTGGACTAGCGGGAGTAGGGAGCTGTTTTTT
TRBJ1-1	TRBV7-6	many	16	-	CASSEEIGAANTEAFF	TGTGCCAGCAGCGAGGAAATCGGGGCGGCCAACACTGAAGCTTTCTTT
TRBJ1-1	TRBV28	many	16	-	CASTDPGRRWDTEAFF	TGTGCCAGCACCGACCCGGGACGGAGATGGGACACTGAAGCTTTCTTT
TRBJ1-2	TRBV28	many	18	TRBD1	CASSFLQDRDRLGYGYTF	TGTGCCAGCAGTTTCCTCCAAGACAGGGATCGTCTGGGATATGGCTACACCTTC
TRBJ1-5	TRBV20-1	many	16	TRBD1	CSVAHGWTGFNQPQHF	TGCAGTGTTGCGCACGGATGGACAGGGTTCAATCAGCCCCAGCATTTT
TRBJ2-7	TRBV20-1	few	16	TRBD2	CSARESRRGSSYEQYF	TGCAGTGCTAGAGAATCCCGGCGGGGGAGCTCCTACGAGCAGTACTTC
TRBJ1-6	TRBV2	many	14	-	CASSILLIYSPLHF	TGTGCCAGCAGCATTCTCCTAATCTATTCACCCCTCCACTTT
TRBJ1-2	TRBV9	many	15	-	CASSVPTSGDYGYTF	TGTGCCAGCAGCGTACCTACCTCAGGAGACTATGGCTACACCTTC
TRBJ1-5	TRBV20-1	many	13	-	CSARVSENQPQHF	TGCAGTGCTAGAGTCTCCGAAAATCAGCCCCAGCATTTT
TRBJ2-7	TRBV18	many	15	TRBD1	CASSPRTGNPYEQYF	TGTGCCAGCTCACCACGGACAGGGAATCCCTACGAGCAGTACTTC
TRBJ2-7	TRBV25-1	many	14	TRBD1	CASRGQGGIYEQYF	TGTGCCAGCAGAGGACAGGGCGGGATCTACGAGCAGTACTTC
TRBJ2-7	TRBV6-1	-	15	-	CASSEIWTEAYEQYF	TGTGCCAGCAGTGAAATTTGGACGGAAGCCTACGAGCAGTACTTC
TRBJ1-3	TRBV4-1	few	16	-	CTSSQDQTASGNTIYF	TGCACCAGCAGCCAAGACCAGACAGCCTCTGGAAACACCATATATTTT
TRBJ2-3	TRBV5-5	-	14	-	CASSLDRSTDTQYF	TGTGCCAGCAGCTTGGACAGGAGCACAGATACGCAGTATTTT
TRBJ2-5	TRBV12-3/TRBV12-4	many	13	-	CASTPEGYETQYF	TGTGCCAGCACCCCGGAGGGTTATGAGACCCAGTACTTC
TRBJ1-6	TRBV11-2	many	11	-	CASSSVGALHF	TGTGCCAGCAGCTCCGTGGGGGCCCTCCACTTT
TRBJ2-7	TRBV28	few	13	-	CASSSSGSDEQYF	TGTGCCAGCAGTTCGTCAGGTTCCGACGAGCAGTACTTC
TRBJ1-6	TRBV28	many	14	-	CASSLNRDNSPLHF	TGTGCCAGCAGTTTAAACAGGGATAATTCACCCCTCCACTTT
TRBJ2-4	TRBV18	few	18	TRBD2	CASSPRSRGGAAKNIQYF	TGTGCCAGCTCACCCCGGTCTCGCGGGGGGGCCGCCAAAAACATTCAGTACTTC
TRBJ1-2	TRBV14	many	14	TRBD1	CASSQEATGGGYTF	TGTGCCAGCAGCCAAGAAGCGACAGGGGGCGGCTACACCTTC
TRBJ2-5	TRBV18	once	14	-	CASSPLAIQETQYF	TGTGCCAGCTCACCACTAGCGATCCAAGAGACCCAGTACTTC
TRBJ1-2	TRBV29-1	many	12	-	CSVAEGLGGYTF	TGCAGCGTTGCTGAGGGTCTTGGTGGCTACACCTTC
TRBJ1-2	TRBV6-5	many	15	-	CASSSPPPGDYGYTF	TGTGCCAGCAGTTCCCCCCCCCCGGGGGACTATGGCTACACCTTC
TRBJ1-5	TRBV6-5	many	16	-	CASSYYGGRSNQPQHF	TGTGCCAGCAGTTACTATGGGGGGCGAAGCAATCAGCCCCAGCATTTT
TRBJ2-2	TRBV9	many	15	-	CASSVGQGGTGELFF	TGTGCCAGCAGCGTAGGTCAGGGCGGCACCGGGGAGCTGTTTTTT
TRBJ1-2	TRBV20-1	once	12	TRBD1	CSAEQGTYGYTF	TGCAGTGCGGAACAGGGGACCTATGGCTACACCTTC
TRBJ2-7	TRBV12-3/TRBV12-4	-	14	TRBD1	CASRTDRASYEQYF	TGTGCCAGCAGAACCGACAGGGCGAGCTACGAGCAGTACTTC
TRBJ2-7	TRBV12-3/TRBV12-4	-	14	-	CASSLGLDPYEQYF	TGTGCCAGCAGTTTGGGTTTGGATCCCTACGAGCAGTACTTC
TRBJ1-1	TRBV12-3/TRBV12-4	many	13	TRBD1	CASSLGQGVEAFF	TGTGCCAGCAGTTTAGGACAGGGGGTTGAAGCTTTCTTT
TRBJ1-1	TRBV7-2	few	14	TRBD1	CASSLDGQGEGAFF	TGTGCCAGCAGCTTAGACGGACAGGGGGAAGGAGCTTTCTTT